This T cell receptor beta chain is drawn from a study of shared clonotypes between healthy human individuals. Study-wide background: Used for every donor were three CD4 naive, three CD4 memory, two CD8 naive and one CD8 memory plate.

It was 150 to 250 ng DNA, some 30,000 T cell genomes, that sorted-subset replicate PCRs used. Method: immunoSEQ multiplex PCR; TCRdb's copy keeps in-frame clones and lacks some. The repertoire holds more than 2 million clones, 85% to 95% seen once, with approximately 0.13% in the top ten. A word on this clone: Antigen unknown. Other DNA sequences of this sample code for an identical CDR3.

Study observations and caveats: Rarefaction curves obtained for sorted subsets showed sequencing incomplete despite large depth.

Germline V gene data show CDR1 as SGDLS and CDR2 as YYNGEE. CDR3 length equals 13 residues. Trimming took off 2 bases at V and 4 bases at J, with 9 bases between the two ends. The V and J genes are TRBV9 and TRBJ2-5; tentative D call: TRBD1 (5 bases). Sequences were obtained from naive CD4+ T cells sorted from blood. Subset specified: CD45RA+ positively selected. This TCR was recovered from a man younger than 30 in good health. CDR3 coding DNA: TGTGCCAGCAGCGTCGGGCAGGGAGAGACCCAGTACTTC. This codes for CASSVGQGETQYF.